The next 27 T cell receptor beta chains were all read from a single sample in a study of T-cell memory formation after mild COVID-19. MiXCR, applied by TCRdb to the 5' RACE reads, yields one record per CDR3 protein. The data contain 200,000 to 300,000 distinct CDR3 sequences, 9.4% of them singletons. Sequencing was carried out using PBMCs or a T cell subset sorted from them (not recorded which). The source is a man aged 18 to 29 who had mild COVID-19 (a few samples of this study predate the infection). Cell type and time point are not known.

In its sample, this clonotype was seen a few times. V is TRBV21-1 and J is TRBJ2-7; TRBD1 reflects the table's D call only, with no check against the DNA. TRBV21-1 is marked as a pseudogene. CDR3 length: 14 amino acids. CDR3 amino acids: CASSNGTGGYEQYV. CDR3 bases: TGTGCCAGCAGCAACGGGACAGGGGGCTACGAGCAGTACGTC.

This chain uses TRBV3-1 with TRBJ2-3; 10 positions match TRBD2. The CDR3 is 14 amino acids. The junction had 4 bases not matched to a gene; V was cut back by 4 bases and J by 6 bases. Germline CDR1 and CDR2: LGHDT and YNNKEL (reference sequence). This CDR3 is CASSLAGGRDTQYF. As DNA, the CDR3 is TGTGCCAGCAGCCTAGCGGGGGGTAGGGATACGCAGTATTTT.

This clonotype showed up many times. The chain joins TRBV25-1 to TRBJ1-3; D is unresolved. Per the germline V gene, CDR1 is MGHDK and CDR2 is SYGVNS. The germline V and J ends were trimmed by 6 bases and 2 bases, with 11 bases remaining between them. CDR3 length: 14 residues. In DNA form, the CDR3 reads TGTGCCAGCAGCCCCGGCCATACTGGAAACACCATATATTTT. It specifies CASSPGHTGNTIYF.

This clonotype was seen many times. The chain joins TRBV12-3 or TRBV12-4 to TRBJ1-6; D is possibly TRBD1 (6 bases). CDR3 length: 13 residues. The V end was cut by 6 bases, the J end by 9 bases, with 12 bases between. CDR3: CASSGQTRSPLHF. In DNA form, the CDR3 reads TGTGCCAGCAGCGGACAGACGCGTTCACCCCTCCACTTT.

This clonotype appeared a few times. The V call is TRBV6-1, the J call TRBJ2-7, with D hard to call. The CDR3 runs to 14 residues. Germline assignment: CDR1 MNHNS and CDR2 SASEGT. V shed 2 bases and J shed 2 bases, with 10 bases lying between them. CDR3 in amino acids: CASSEFAAPYEQYV. The CDR3 DNA reads as TGTGCCAGCAGTGAATTTGCGGCCCCCTACGAGCAGTACGTC.

This clonotype was detected a few times. The J gene is TRBJ1-6, the V gene TRBV27; TRBD1 is a possible D gene (6 bases). The germline V and J ends were trimmed by 5 bases and 7 bases, with 21 bases remaining between them. The CDR3 is 17 amino acids. Germline CDR1 is MNHEY and CDR2 is SMNVEV (reference sequence). The CDR3, as DNA: TGTGCCAGCAGTGATCTTCCTTCACAGGGCCACAATTCACCCCTCCACTTT. Translation: CASSDLPSQGHNSPLHF.

This clonotype was observed many times. The J gene is TRBJ2-1, the V gene TRBV5-1, with D possibly matching TRBD1 (6 bases). V lost 7 bases and J lost 0, with 14 bases in between. Germline V CDR1 and CDR2: SGHRS, YFSETQ. This CDR3 contains 15 residues. In nucleotides, the CDR3 is TGCGCCAGCTGCGAGACAGGAGGCTCCTACAATGAGCAGTTCTTC. Translated, it gives CASCETGGSYNEQFF.

V gene TRBV4-2 combines with J gene TRBJ1-5, with D unclear. The germline gives CDR1 LGHNA, CDR2 YNFKEQ. Deletions cut 0 bases from V and 0 bases from J, with 9 bases between. This CDR3 has 16 residues. The DNA for the CDR3 is TGTGCCAGCAGCCAAGACGGTCAGGCTAGCAATCAGCCCCAGCATTTT. Its translation: CASSQDGQASNQPQHF.

The table lists this clonotype with a few counts. This chain joins TRBV3-1 and TRBJ2-5; tentatively, D is TRBD2 (6 bases). CDR3 length equals 13 residues. Germline loops: CDR1 LGHDT, CDR2 YNNKEL (reference sequence). V lost 7 bases to trimming and J lost 5 bases, with 14 bases between them. CDR3 bases: TGTGCCAGCACCCCGGGGGTCGGGGAGACCCAGTACTTC. Its protein product is CASTPGVGETQYF.

The chain uses TRBV9 and TRBJ2-5; possibly TRBD1 for D (6 bases). Germline CDR1 reads SGDLS; CDR2 reads YYNGEE. Trimming left V 1 base short and J 7 bases short, with 8 bases between. CDR3 length: 12 amino acids. The CDR3 loop is CASSVTTGTQYF. CDR3 bases: TGTGCCAGCAGCGTAACGACAGGGACCCAGTACTTC.

The rearrangement joins TRBV4-2 to TRBJ2-4; D is undetermined. This CDR3 has 12 residues. CDR1 and CDR2 from the germline V gene are LGHNA and YNFKEQ. Trimming took 0 bases from V and 7 from J, leaving 4 bases between them. CDR3 amino acids: CASSQDRNIQYF. CDR3 in DNA: TGTGCCAGCAGCCAAGACCGGAACATTCAGTACTTC.

The J gene is TRBJ1-1, the V gene TRBV19, with unresolved D. V was clipped by 3 bases and J by 1 base, with 6 bases between them. Germline CDR1 and CDR2: LNHDA and SQIVND (reference sequence). This CDR3 spans 13 amino acids. The CDR3 sequence is CASSILQNTEAFF. DNA of the CDR3: TGTGCCAGTAGTATCTTACAGAACACTGAAGCTTTCTTT. Using reference TRBV19 and TRBJ1-1 for the parts outside the CDR3, the full variable domain is DGGITQSPKYLFRKEGQNVTLSCEQNLNHDAMYWYRQDPGQGLRLIYYSQIVNDFQKGDIAEGYSVSREKKESFPLTVTSAQKNPTAFYLCASSILQNTEAFFGQGTRLTVV.

The V and J genes are TRBV20-1 and TRBJ2-5; 8 bases are a match to TRBD2. The germline V gene encodes CDR1 DFQATT and CDR2 SNEGSKA (reference sequence). The CDR3 length is 15 residues. Trimming at V came to 6 bases and at J to 1 base, leaving 10 bases not matched to a gene. Here the CDR3 reads CSAMRASGLQETQYF. The DNA of the CDR3 is TGCAGTGCGATGAGGGCTAGCGGGCTCCAAGAGACCCAGTACTTC.

This clonotype was seen more than once but under ten times. The chain carries TRBV12-3 or TRBV12-4 and TRBJ2-1; 7 bases match TRBD1. The CDR3 contains 15 residues. Trimming at V came to 2 bases and at J to 4 bases, leaving 5 bases not matched to a gene. The CDR3 nucleotides read TGTGCCAGCAGTTTAAGGACAGGCGGTTACAATGAGCAGTTCTTC. It yields the protein CASSLRTGGYNEQFF.

This clonotype appeared a few times. This chain joins TRBV6-2 or TRBV6-3 and TRBJ2-7, with D tentatively TRBD1 (5 bases). In germline, CDR1 is MNHEY, CDR2 SVGEGT. V shed 9 bases and J shed 2 bases, with 14 bases lying between them. The CDR3 loop spans 13 amino acids. The CDR3 nucleotides read TGTGCCAGTTCTATGGGGCTCCCCTACGAGCAGTACGTC. Protein: CASSMGLPYEQYV.

This clonotype was found a few times. The chain links TRBV2 to TRBJ1-4; D call uncertain. Trimming cost V 2 bases and J 11 bases, with 9 bases left between them. Germline CDR1 is SNHLY and CDR2 is FYNNEI. This CDR3 is 12 amino acids long. The DNA for the CDR3 is TGTGCCAGCAGTGAAAGGGTGGGGAAACTGTTTTTT. Its translation: CASSERVGKLFF.

This clonotype was recorded a few times. The chain links TRBV6-6 to TRBJ2-2; D may be TRBD1 (6 bases). The V end was cut by 0 bases, the J end by 1 base, with 6 bases between. CDR3 length: 15 amino acids. Per germline, CDR1 MNHNY and CDR2 SVGAGI (reference sequence). The CDR3 loop reads CASSYSTGNTGELFF. The CDR3 coding sequence is TGTGCCAGCAGTTACTCGACAGGGAACACCGGGGAGCTGTTTTTT.

J is TRBJ2-2 and V is TRBV10-3, with D possibly matching TRBD1 (6 bases). This CDR3 contains 14 residues. Germline V gives CDR1 ENHRY, CDR2 SYGVKD. V was shortened by 5 bases and J by 1 base, with 8 bases between the two germline ends. The CDR3 spells CAISYRENTGELFF. CDR3 sequence (DNA): TGTGCCATCAGTTACAGGGAGAACACCGGGGAGCTGTTTTTT.

The chain employs TRBV12-3 or TRBV12-4 and TRBJ1-5, with D unclear. CDR3 size: 15 residues. Between the trimmed V and J ends, which lost 1 base and 0 bases, there was a span of 7 bases. The CDR3 loop is CASSLGPRSNQPQHF. CDR3 coding DNA: TGTGCCAGCAGTTTAGGGCCACGTAGCAATCAGCCCCAGCATTTT.

This chain links TRBV6-5 with TRBJ1-4; D not certain. The ends were cut back, 0 bases at V and 3 bases at J, with 11 bases in the middle. CDR1 is MNHEY, CDR2 SVGAGI, per germline. The CDR3 totals 16 residues. CDR3 bases: TGTGCCAGCAGTTACTCTCCGGGCACCGCTAATGAAAAACTGTTTTTT. Its translation is CASSYSPGTANEKLFF.

This clonotype has more than one count but fewer than ten. This chain connects TRBV3-1 to TRBJ2-3; tentatively, D is TRBD1 (8 bases). V lost 4 bases to trimming and J lost 4 bases, with 21 bases between them. The CDR3 covers 17 residues. CDR1 and CDR2 from the germline V gene are LGHDT and YNNKEL (reference sequence). CDR3 loop: CASSLYLGQGGSDTQYF. The CDR3 DNA follows: TGTGCCAGCAGCCTCTACCTAGGACAGGGAGGGTCAGATACGCAGTATTTT.

This clonotype was counted only a few times. The J gene is TRBJ2-7, the V gene TRBV7-9; D gene unclear. Germline CDR1 is SEHNR and CDR2 is FQNEAQ (reference sequence). Trimming shortened V by 1 base and J by 0 bases, and 7 bases separated the two germline ends. This CDR3 region has 14 residues. This CDR3 reads CASSLVGSSYEQYF. The CDR3 DNA follows: TGTGCCAGCAGCTTAGTCGGTAGCTCCTACGAGCAGTACTTC. Complete variable domain (other parts from reference TRBV7-9 and TRBJ2-7): DTGVSQNPRHKITKRGQNVTFRCDPISEHNRLYWYRQTLGQGPEFLTYFQNEAQLEKSRLLSDRFSAERPKGSFSTLEIQRTEQGDSAMYLCASSLVGSSYEQYFGPGTRLTVT.

The rearrangement uses TRBV5-1 and TRBJ2-1; maybe TRBD1 (5 bases). The CDR3 length is 15 residues. V shed 0 bases and J shed 2 bases, with 9 bases lying between them. Germline CDR1 reads SGHRS; CDR2 reads YFSETQ. The CDR3 region has the DNA TGCGCCAGCAGCTTGGAACCAGGGACCTACAATGAGCAGTTCTTC. Encoded protein: CASSLEPGTYNEQFF.

This clonotype occurred many times. The chain links TRBV20-1 to TRBJ2-1; 8 bases fit TRBD2. This CDR3 is 12 amino acids long. Losses at the gene ends were 3 bases for V and 16 bases for J; bases not matched to a gene: 11. Germline V gene sequence: CDR1 DFQATT, CDR2 SNEGSKA (reference sequence). CDR3 residues: CSASPSGGIVFF. DNA for the CDR3: TGCAGTGCTAGTCCGAGCGGGGGTATTGTATTCTTC.

The sample holds many counts of this clonotype. The chain is built from TRBV6-6 and TRBJ1-2, with D uncertain. The CDR3 is 16 amino acids. CDR1 and CDR2 (germline): MNHNY, SVGAGI (reference sequence). Trimming stripped 6 bases from V and 4 bases from J, with 21 bases between. DNA of the CDR3: TGTGCCAGCAGGGGCCCTTCCGCTAGCTTGCTCTATGGCTACACCTTC. Amino acid sequence: CASRGPSASLLYGYTF.

This clonotype has a count of ten or more. The rearrangement links TRBV9 to TRBJ2-5, with 9 bases matching TRBD2. Losses at the gene ends were 4 bases for V and 5 bases for J; bases not matched to a gene: 12. Germline assignment: CDR1 SGDLS and CDR2 YYNGEE. This CDR3 contains 16 residues. The CDR3 nucleotides read TGTGCCAGCAGCTCCTATAGCGGGGGCCCCGCGGAGACCCAGTACTTC. It encodes CASSSYSGGPAETQYF. The complete variable domain, with remaining parts taken from reference TRBV9 and TRBJ2-5, reads DSGVTQTPKHLITATGQRVTLRCSPRSGDLSVYWYQQSLDQGLQFLIQYYNGEERAKGNILERFSAQQFPDLHSELNLSSLELGDSALYFCASSSYSGGPAETQYFGPGTRLLVL.

This clonotype has more than one count but fewer than ten. The chain links TRBV7-2 to TRBJ1-6; D is unresolved. CDR1 is SGHTA, CDR2 FQGNSA, per germline. V was clipped by 6 bases and J by 6 bases, with 12 bases between them. This CDR3 is 14 amino acids long. The CDR3 spells CASSSRASNSPLHF. CDR3 in DNA: TGTGCCAGCAGTTCCCGGGCAAGTAATTCACCCCTCCACTTT.